These T cell receptor beta chains were read from a single sample in a study of identical twins. TCRdb re-derived calls from the 5' RACE reads in MiXCR, one entry per CDR3 protein. The sample lists 420,000 or so distinct CDR3 sequences; less than 20% were seen once. Material: naive T cells sorted from blood. Receptor source: a man aged 50 to 59 in good health. Both conserved end residues are trimmed from each CDR3.

TRBV6-5	TRBJ1-2	ASSYQRANYGYT
TRBV27	TRBJ1-1	ASSLEKNTEAF
TRBV12-3/TRBV12-4	TRBJ1-2	ASRQNGLAGYT
TRBV29-1	TRBJ2-1	SARSFDEQF
TRBV5-1	TRBJ2-3	ASSLEGVDTQY
TRBV20-1	TRBJ2-1	SAPGLAGDSSYNEQF
TRBV7-9	TRBJ2-3	ASSGPGQESTDTQY
TRBV20-1	TRBJ1-2	SAAPTGTAPGYT
TRBV30	TRBJ2-7	AWTGQGTYEQY
TRBV10-3	TRBJ2-7	AISESMGGINEQY
TRBV7-2	TRBJ2-2	ASSFMDTGELF
TRBV5-1	TRBJ1-1	ASRDGTSNTEAF
TRBV5-1	TRBJ2-2	ASSLSLEGELF
TRBV20-1	TRBJ1-1	SASGTGGTEAF
TRBV5-4	TRBJ2-3	ASSNKGADTQY
TRBV9	TRBJ2-7	ASSVGVPLPYEQY
TRBV30	TRBJ1-5	AWSLPDSNNQPQH
TRBV9	TRBJ2-1	ASSVGVIYNEQF
TRBV5-1	TRBJ2-7	ASSSLTGTGVGEQY
TRBV7-2	TRBJ2-7	ASSLSVSGGIYEQY
TRBV20-1	TRBJ2-1	SVVAGGRYEQF
TRBV9	TRBJ2-2	ASSVAVGSSDTGELF
TRBV18	TRBJ1-1	ASSLTGFEGEAF
TRBV20-1	TRBJ2-1	SASGDEQF
TRBV29-1	TRBJ2-3	SVASLSGSFADTQY
TRBV7-2	TRBJ2-5	ASSLRVHRIFKETQY
TRBV3-1	TRBJ2-5	ASSHLPSQGGGETQY
TRBV7-9	TRBJ1-3	ASSLGTTMGNTIY
TRBV11-2	TRBJ2-5	ASSLSVVETQY
TRBV6-1	TRBJ2-1	ASRTEEQF
TRBV6-5	TRBJ2-3	ASGLGDTQY
TRBV5-1	TRBJ2-7	ASSRGAGGTYEQY
TRBV5-1	TRBJ2-7	ASSSTGPSEQY
TRBV12-3/TRBV12-4	TRBJ2-7	ASSPAQDRAEQY
TRBV4-3	TRBJ2-2	ASSQVQNTGELF
TRBV4-3	TRBJ2-3	ASSQGGYAHTDTQY
TRBV6-2/TRBV6-3	TRBJ2-1	ASRDPADEQF
TRBV5-4	TRBJ2-3	ASSKGTSGFTDTQY
TRBV12-3/TRBV12-4	TRBJ2-1	ASSRGVSNEQF
TRBV5-1	TRBJ2-1	ASSSTGGAGSYNEQF
TRBV10-3	TRBJ2-3	AITNPSKDTDTQY
TRBV12-3/TRBV12-4	TRBJ2-1	ASNPGGRNEQF
TRBV4-3	TRBJ2-1	ASSQGAGGYNEQF
TRBV29-1	TRBJ2-1	SVEWRSEQF
TRBV20-1	TRBJ1-1	SAAPGGDTEAF